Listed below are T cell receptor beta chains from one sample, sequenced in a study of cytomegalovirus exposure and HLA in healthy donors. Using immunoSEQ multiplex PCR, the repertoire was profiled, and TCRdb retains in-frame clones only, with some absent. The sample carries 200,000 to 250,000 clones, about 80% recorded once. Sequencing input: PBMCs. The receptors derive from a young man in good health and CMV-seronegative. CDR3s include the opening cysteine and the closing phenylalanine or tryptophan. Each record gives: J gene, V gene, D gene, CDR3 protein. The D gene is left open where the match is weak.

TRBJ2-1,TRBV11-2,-,CASSLAWSVNEQFF
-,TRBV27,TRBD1,CASRYPGQGAYEQYF
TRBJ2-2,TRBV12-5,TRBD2,CASGPISPRLAGGLGELFF
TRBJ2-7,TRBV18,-,CASSSAGQNYEQYF
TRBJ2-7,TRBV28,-,CASSTPASYEQYF
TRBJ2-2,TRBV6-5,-,CASSGHGGTGELFF
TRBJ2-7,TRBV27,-,CASSAGPNEQYF
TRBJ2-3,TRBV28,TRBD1,CASSLFPGQGDTQYF
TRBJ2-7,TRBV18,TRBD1,CASSMDRDEQYF
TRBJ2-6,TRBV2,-,CASSVGQTPGANVLTF
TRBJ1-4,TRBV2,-,CASVRRANEKLFF
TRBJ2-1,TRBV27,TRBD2,CASSSTGTSLYNEQFF
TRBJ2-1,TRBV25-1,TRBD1,CASSAWTGTSYNEQFF
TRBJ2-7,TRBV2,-,CASTRQGGIYEQYF
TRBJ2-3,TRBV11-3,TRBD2,CASSWGRRELPDTQYF
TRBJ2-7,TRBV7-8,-,CASSSPGSYEQYF
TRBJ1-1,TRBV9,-,CASSPHPRGNTEAFF
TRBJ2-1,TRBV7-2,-,CASSLEDSSYNEQFF
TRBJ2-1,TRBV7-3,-,CASSLSVHRDEQFF
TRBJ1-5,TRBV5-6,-,CASSLLSGGYSNQPQHF
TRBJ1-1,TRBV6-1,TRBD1,CASSHQTGSGTEAFF
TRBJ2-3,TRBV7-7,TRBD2,CASSPGRGRSDTQYF
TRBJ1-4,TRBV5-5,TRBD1,CASSLDAGTGREKLFF
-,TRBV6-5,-,CASSYSRDRTYEQYF
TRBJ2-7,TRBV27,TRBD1,CASSPWDRDYEQYF
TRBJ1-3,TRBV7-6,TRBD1,CASSLGGTGRNTIYF
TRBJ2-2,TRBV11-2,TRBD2,CASSSISGRATGELFF
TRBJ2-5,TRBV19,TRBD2,CASSPRAGGETQYF
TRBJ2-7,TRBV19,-,CASSLSTASYEQYF
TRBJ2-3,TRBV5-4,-,CASSPEGLPTDTQYF
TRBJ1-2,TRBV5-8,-,CASSSQVYGYTF
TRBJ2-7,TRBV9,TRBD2,CASSPGTSGSLYEQYF
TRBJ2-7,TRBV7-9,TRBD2,CASTPTSASPYEQYF
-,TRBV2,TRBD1,CASSRQGPSYEQYF
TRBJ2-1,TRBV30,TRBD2,CAWSEGTSGWVYNEQFF
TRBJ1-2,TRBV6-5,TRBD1,CASSKPGQGNYGYTF
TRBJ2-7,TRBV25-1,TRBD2,CASSEVFGSGAYEQYF
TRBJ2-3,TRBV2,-,CASTLARDTQYF
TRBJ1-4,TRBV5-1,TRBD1,CASSKTGGANEKLFF
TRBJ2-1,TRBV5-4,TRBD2,CASSGGTSVYNEQFF
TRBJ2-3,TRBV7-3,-,CASSLFTTGVTQYF
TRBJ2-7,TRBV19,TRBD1,CASSWAGTGYEQYF
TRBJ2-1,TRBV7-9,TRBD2,CASSSRSGIGGDEQFF
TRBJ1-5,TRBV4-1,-,CASSQDMVVRGSNQPQHF
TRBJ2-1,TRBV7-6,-,CASSLGRELYNEQFF